The present TCR beta chain was sequenced within a study of T cell responses to AZD1222 COVID-19 vaccine. The CDR3 extends over 15 amino acids. In germline, CDR1 is MNHEY, CDR2 SVGAGI. The V end lost 2 bases, the J end lost 2 bases, and 12 bases lay between the germline ends. Sequenced by immunoSEQ multiplex PCR; TCRdb stores in-frame clones only, minus some. Of under 170,000 clones in the sample, roughly 90% are singletons; the top ten hold roughly 3.1%. The chain is built from TRBV6-5 and TRBJ1-2; no reliable D call. The sequence derives from an adult who received the AZD1222 COVID-19 vaccine. The sample consisted of peripheral blood, taken 28 days after the second AZD1222 dose. The CDR3 protein is CASSYATGRNYGYTF. The CDR3 coding sequence is TGTGCCAGCAGTTACGCCACCGGGAGAAACTATGGCTACACCTTC.